This entry lists 30 T cell receptor beta chains sequenced from one sample in a study of CD8+CD57+ T cells in acquired aplastic anemia. The sequenced patients had an expansion of CD8+CD57+ cells seen by flow cytometry. Genomic DNA was employed as the template in profiling TCR beta VDJ and CDR3. TCRdb reanalysed the reads using MiXCR and keeps one entry per CDR3 protein. This table holds about 160,000 distinct CDR3 sequences, about 50% found once. The sample comprised sorted CD4+, CD8+, or CD8+CD57+ T cells (not recorded which) from PBMCs. The receptors here all came from a human donor with aplastic anemia.

With respect to this clonotype: Mismatch with germline at one junction end may stem from a read error. The chain carries TRBV9 and TRBJ1-1, with 7 bases lining up with TRBD1. This CDR3 spans 15 amino acids. The germline CDR1 and CDR2 sequences are SGDLS and YYNGEE. CDR3 sequence: CASSVEVGGDIEAFF. In DNA form, the CDR3 reads TGTGCCAGCAGTGTAGAGGTAGGGGGCGACATTGAAGCTTTCTTT.

A single count supports this clonotype. A much larger clone differs by one base, so this may be a read error. The chain recombines TRBV11-1 with TRBJ1-3, with a weak D call TRBD1 (5 bases). This CDR3 has 17 amino acids. The V gene's germline CDR1 is SGHAT and CDR2 FQDESV (reference sequence). The V and J ends lost 3 bases and 0 bases respectively, with 15 bases between them. CDR3 sequence: CASSFDPTARSGNTIYF. The DNA for the CDR3 is TGTGCCAGCAGCTTTGACCCGACAGCCCGCTCTGGAAACACCATATATTTT.

This clonotype was recorded once. This rearrangement joins TRBV7-6 to TRBJ2-7, with 11 bases matching TRBD2. Germline lookup yields CDR1 SGHVS and CDR2 FNYEAQ. The CDR3 spans 15 residues. J was trimmed by 4 bases and V by 5 bases; bases with no gene match: 7. The DNA for the CDR3 is TGTGCCAGCAGCACGGGTAGCGGGGGGGTGTACGAGCAGTACTTC. It yields the protein CASSTGSGGVYEQYF.

The chain is built from TRBV12-3 or TRBV12-4 and TRBJ1-5, with TRBD1 matching over 7 bases. There are 16 residues in the CDR3. The V gene end was trimmed by 5 bases and the J gene end by 3 bases; junction bases not matched to a gene: 10. The CDR3 coding sequence is TGTGCCAGCAGTAAACAGACAGGGAGACCCAATCAGCCCCAGCATTTT. Its protein product is CASSKQTGRPNQPQHF.

This clonotype has at least ten counts. The CDR3 loop reads CASRSWGNTGELFF. Written as DNA, the CDR3 is TGTGCCAGCAGGTCCTGGGGGAACACCGGGGAGCTGTTTTTT. The rearrangement uses TRBV7-9 and TRBJ2-2; the D is unclear. V lost 6 bases and J 1 base, leaving 9 bases between the germline ends. The CDR3 runs 14 residues. Germline V gives CDR1 SEHNR, CDR2 FQNEAQ (reference sequence).

Note on this clonotype: It is likely a read error, because the conserved phenylalanine at the end of the CDR3 is missing. This chain joins TRBV29-1 and TRBJ1-2, with D uncertain. Germline-derived CDR1 and CDR2 are SQVTM and ANQGSEA. The CDR3 sequence is 12 residues long. V lost 4 bases to trimming and J lost 5 bases, with 11 bases between them. The CDR3 region has the DNA TGCAGCGTTGCTGGGGAGTGGTATGGCTACACCCTC. This encodes CSVAGEWYGYTL.

Regarding this clonotype: A clone one base away is much larger, so this may be a read error. CDR3 in DNA: TGTGCCAGCGGCGACACTGGGGCCAACGTCCTGACTTTC. Translation: CASGDTGANVLTF. V usage is TRBV12-3 or TRBV12-4 and J usage is TRBJ2-6; D not resolved. Trimming left V 8 bases short and J 2 bases short, with 7 bases between. The CDR3 is 13 residues long.

The chain uses TRBV25-1 and TRBJ2-1; 9 bases line up with TRBD1. Germline trimming cut 4 bases from V and 5 bases from J; bases unmatched to any gene: 9. This CDR3 has 16 amino acids. Germline assignment: CDR1 MGHDK and CDR2 SYGVNS. CDR3 in DNA: TGTGCCAGCAGTGTGCACAGGGGGCGCGGGGACAATGAGCAGTTCTTC. Amino acids: CASSVHRGRGDNEQFF. The variable domain in full, completed from reference TRBV25-1 and TRBJ2-1, reads EADIYQTPRYLVIGTGKKITLECSQTMGHDKMYWYQQDPGMELHLIHYSYGVNSTEKGDLSSESTVSRIRTEHFPLTLESARPSHTSQYLCASSVHRGRGDNEQFFGPGTRLTVL.

The chain is built from TRBV19 and TRBJ2-1; TRBD2 agrees at 13 bases. This CDR3 spans 15 amino acids. J was trimmed by 7 bases and V by 8 bases; bases with no gene match: 8. The germline V gene encodes CDR1 LNHDA and CDR2 SQIVND (reference sequence). CDR3 sequence reads: CASARLAGGGNEQFF. CDR3 in DNA: TGTGCCAGTGCAAGACTAGCGGGAGGAGGTAATGAGCAGTTCTTC.

This clonotype was seen at least ten times. The chain recombines TRBV30 with TRBJ2-7; D uncertain. V gave up 0 bases and J gave up 1 base, with 7 bases separating them. The germline V gene has CDR1 GTSNPN and CDR2 SVGIG (reference sequence). The CDR3 has 13 amino acids. The CDR3 loop is CAWSVEVSYEQYF. CDR3 coding DNA: TGTGCCTGGAGTGTCGAGGTTTCCTACGAGCAGTACTTC.

This sequence joins TRBV11-2 and TRBJ1-4; 8 bases align to TRBD1. The CDR3 has 17 amino acids. Trimming at V came to 5 bases and at J to 8 bases, leaving 16 bases not matched to a gene. CDR1 and CDR2 (germline): SGHAT, FQNNGV. CDR3 residues: CASSTTGAGGNREKLFF. As DNA, the CDR3 is TGTGCCAGCAGCACGACAGGGGCCGGGGGGAATCGGGAAAAACTGTTTTTT.

This clonotype was counted only a few times. The chain has TRBV10-3 and TRBJ1-5; D call uncertain. Germline CDR1 and CDR2: ENHRY and SYGVKD. V was shortened by 10 bases and J by 0 bases, with 13 bases between the two germline ends. The CDR3 length is 14 residues. CDR3 amino acids: CATAEGDSNQPQHF. The CDR3 region has the DNA TGTGCCACCGCGGAGGGCGATAGCAATCAGCCCCAGCATTTT.

The CDR3 region has the DNA TGTGCCAGCAGCGGGACAGACGCCTACGAGCAGTACTTC. Protein sequence: CASSGTDAYEQYF. The rearrangement joins TRBV11-1 to TRBJ2-7, with TRBD1 matching 7 bases. Germline V gene lookup returns CDR1 SGHAT and CDR2 FQDESV (reference sequence). With V trimmed by 5 bases and J by 2 bases, 3 bases remained unmatched. This CDR3 is built from 13 residues.

Only a few counts were recorded for this clonotype. The genes are TRBV7-2 and TRBJ2-7, with TRBD1 matching over 8 bases. This CDR3 has 15 residues. CDR1 SGHTA and CDR2 FQGNSA come from the germline V gene. Trimming cost V 4 bases and J 3 bases; bases outside gene matches: 8. The CDR3 DNA follows: TGTGCCAGCAGCTACGCGGGGACAGGCAACTACGAGCAGTACTTC. It codes for CASSYAGTGNYEQYF.

The rearrangement uses TRBV24-1 and TRBJ2-7; D is undetermined. Per germline, CDR1 KGHDR and CDR2 SFDVKD. V was cut by 3 bases and J by 7 bases, with 9 bases left in between. The CDR3 runs to 12 residues. The CDR3 loop is CATSDATGEQYF. Written as DNA, the CDR3 is TGTGCCACCAGTGATGCTACGGGTGAGCAGTACTTC.

Ten or more counts support this clonotype. The DNA of the CDR3 is TGTGCGACCATTGACAGGGATCAAGAGACCCAGTACTTC. Amino acid sequence: CATIDRDQETQYF. The chain is built from TRBV6-1 and TRBJ2-5; 7 positions match TRBD1. The CDR3 sequence is 13 residues long. Looked up from germline, CDR1 is MNHNS and CDR2 is SASEGT.

This clonotype was detected many times. The chain carries TRBV24-1 and TRBJ2-1; 10 bases map to TRBD1. Per the germline V gene, CDR1 is KGHDR and CDR2 is SFDVKD. The CDR3 totals 17 residues. J was trimmed by 4 bases and V by 5 bases; bases with no gene match: 10. CDR3 residues: CATSGSAGTGAYNEQFF. The CDR3 DNA is TGTGCCACCAGTGGCTCCGCCGGGACAGGGGCGTACAATGAGCAGTTCTTC.

This clonotype was recorded many times. The chain couples TRBV5-1 to TRBJ2-7; TRBD1 might be the D (5 bases). With 2 bases removed from V and 2 bases from J, the gap between germline ends came to 8 bases. The CDR3 sequence is 13 residues long. Germline V gives CDR1 SGHRS, CDR2 YFSETQ. CDR3 bases: TGCGCCAGCAGCTTTACAGGAGCCTACGAGCAGTACTTC. Its translation is CASSFTGAYEQYF.

A few counts support this clonotype. The genes are TRBV4-1 and TRBJ1-2, with D possibly being TRBD1 (5 bases). V was trimmed by 5 bases and J by 0 bases, leaving 16 bases between them. Looked up from germline, CDR1 is MGHRA and CDR2 is YSYEKL. The CDR3 consists of 16 residues. The CDR3 DNA reads TGCGCCAGCAGCGTAGTAGGGGATTCAGCTAACTATGGCTACACCTTC. This codes for CASSVVGDSANYGYTF.

The chain recombines TRBV2 with TRBJ1-1; no definite D call. CDR1 and CDR2 from the germline V gene are SNHLY and FYNNEI. Trimming shortened V by 1 base and J by 0 bases, and 9 bases separated the two germline ends. The CDR3 runs to 15 residues. The CDR3 spells CASSEGADLNTEAFF. The DNA of the CDR3 is TGTGCCAGCAGTGAAGGGGCAGACTTGAACACTGAAGCTTTCTTT.

This clonotype was counted at least ten times. The genes are TRBV6-5 and TRBJ2-7; possibly TRBD2 for D (6 bases). CDR1 is MNHEY, CDR2 SVGAGI, per germline. CDR3 length equals 15 residues. Trimming cost V 2 bases and J 0 bases, with 11 bases left between them. CDR3 protein: CASSYTAGPSYEQYF. The CDR3 DNA reads as TGTGCCAGCAGTTACACCGCGGGACCCTCCTACGAGCAGTACTTC.

V and J are TRBV15 and TRBJ2-3; 10 nucleotides line up with TRBD2. Germline CDR1 LNHNV, CDR2 YYDKDF (reference sequence). The CDR3 spans 16 residues. Trimming cost V 3 bases and J 4 bases; bases outside gene matches: 7. As DNA, the CDR3 is TGTGCCACCAGCAGTCCGGTAGCGGGAGGTCCAGATACGCAGTATTTT. Protein sequence: CATSSPVAGGPDTQYF.

V usage is TRBV5-4 and J usage is TRBJ1-6; the D gene is possibly TRBD1 (6 bases). Germline values: CDR1 SGHNT, CDR2 YYREEE (reference sequence). The CDR3 is 16 amino acids. Between the trimmed V and J ends, which lost 0 bases and 0 bases, there was a span of 7 bases. CDR3 sequence (DNA): TGTGCCAGCAGCTTGGAGGACAGCTCCTATAATTCACCCCTCCACTTT. Residues: CASSLEDSSYNSPLHF.

V usage is TRBV14 and J usage is TRBJ1-2; D remains unclear. Germline V lookup: CDR1 SGHDN, CDR2 FVKESK. The CDR3 length is 11 residues. The V gene lost 1 base and the J gene lost 13 bases, with 10 bases spanning the gap. CDR3 bases: TGTGCCAGCAGCCAAGTTTCGCCTCCCACCTTC. Amino acids: CASSQVSPPTF.

This chain connects TRBV5-1 to TRBJ2-7; TRBD1 might be the D (6 bases). V lost 4 bases and J lost 2, with 10 bases in between. Looked up from germline, CDR1 is SGHRS and CDR2 is YFSETQ. This CDR3 spans 13 amino acids. The chain's CDR3 is CASSPQGTYEQYF. The CDR3 nucleotides are TGCGCCAGCAGCCCACAGGGTACCTACGAGCAGTACTTC.

The chain links TRBV19 to TRBJ1-2; a possible D gene is TRBD1 (5 bases). Germline V CDR1 and CDR2: LNHDA, SQIVND (reference sequence). V lost 4 bases, J lost 8 bases, and 20 bases lay in between. The CDR3 runs to 15 residues. The CDR3 loop is CASSKTQIDSPGYTF. The DNA for the CDR3 is TGTGCCAGTAGTAAGACTCAAATCGACAGCCCCGGCTACACCTTC.

At least ten counts were recorded for this clonotype. The CDR3 DNA reads as TGTGCCAGCAGCGTCGGGACTGCAAGCAATCAGCCCCAGCATTTT. Its translation: CASSVGTASNQPQHF. The J gene is TRBJ1-5, the V gene TRBV9; D might be TRBD1 (5 bases). Germline CDR1 SGDLS, CDR2 YYNGEE. Deletions cut 2 bases from V and 1 base from J, with 10 bases between. There are 15 residues in the CDR3.

Details on this clonotype: A much larger clone differs from this one at a single base, so this may be a read error. The chain combines TRBV11-2 with TRBJ1-1; D gene uncertain. Germline-derived CDR1 and CDR2 are SGHAT and FQNNGV. The CDR3 spans 16 residues. V lost 5 bases and J 0 bases, leaving 16 bases between the germline ends. CDR3: CASSPILTEMNTEAFF. The CDR3, as DNA: TGTGCCAGCAGCCCAATCCTCACCGAGATGAACACTGAAGCTTTCTTT. The whole variable domain, remainder taken from reference TRBV11-2 and TRBJ1-1, is EAGVAQSPRYKIIEKRQSVAFWCNPISGHATLYWYQQILGQGPKLLIQFQNNGVVDDSQLPKDRFSAERLKGVDSTLKIQPAKLEDSAVYLCASSPILTEMNTEAFFGQGTRLTVV.

This clonotype was recorded many times. This sequence joins TRBV29-1 and TRBJ1-2; the D gene is possibly TRBD1 (5 bases). Trimming took 6 bases from V and 6 from J, leaving 14 bases between them. Germline assignment: CDR1 SQVTM and CDR2 ANQGSEA. CDR3 length: 12 amino acids. The CDR3 DNA is TGCAGCGTCCGGGACCCCAGGCATGGCTACACCTTC. This codes for CSVRDPRHGYTF.

The genes are TRBV7-9 and TRBJ1-1, with TRBD1 as a possible D gene (6 bases). The germline CDR1 and CDR2 sequences are SEHNR and FQNEAQ (reference sequence). The CDR3 runs 14 residues. V was shortened by 6 bases and J by 6 bases, with 17 bases between the two germline ends. CDR3 bases: TGTGCCAGCAGACGCGCGGGGGGCGCAGCTGAAGCTTTCTTT. Translation gives CASRRAGGAAEAFF. Filled out from reference TRBV7-9 and TRBJ1-1, the complete variable domain reads DTGVSQNPRHKITKRGQNVTFRCDPISEHNRLYWYRQTLGQGPEFLTYFQNEAQLEKSRLLSDRFSAERPKGSFSTLEIQRTEQGDSAMYLCASRRAGGAAEAFFGQGTRLTVV.